Presented here are 9 T cell receptor beta chains from one specimen sequenced in a study of blood T cell repertoires in COVID-19. Sequencing used immunoSEQ multiplex PCR; TCRdb keeps in-frame clones, though not all of them. The sample lists roughly 280,000 clones, 75% to 90% seen once, with roughly 2.4% in the top ten. Sequenced input: peripheral blood. These receptors were taken from a woman aged 45-60 years who had recovered from COVID-19.

This chain connects TRBV5-4 to TRBJ2-1, with D unresolved. V was pared by 4 bases and J by 7 bases, with 12 bases between. Per germline, CDR1 SGHNT and CDR2 YYREEE (reference sequence). This CDR3 spans 13 amino acids. CDR3 DNA sequence: TGTGCCAGCAGCCCACACCCTCAAAATGAGCAGTTCTTC. Translation: CASSPHPQNEQFF.

V gene TRBV5-1 combines with J gene TRBJ2-3; 8 nucleotides agree with TRBD2. Trimming took 3 bases from V and 2 from J; bases not matched to a gene: 8. The CDR3 has 16 amino acids. The germline gives CDR1 SGHRS, CDR2 YFSETQ. CDR3: CASSSSRSGATDTQYF. DNA for the CDR3: TGCGCCAGCAGCTCTTCTCGTAGCGGGGCCACAGATACGCAGTATTTT.

This sequence joins TRBV5-1 and TRBJ2-5; tentatively, D is TRBD1 (5 bases). Germline CDR1 SGHRS, CDR2 YFSETQ. The CDR3 sequence is 18 residues long. Deletions cut 2 bases from V and 2 bases from J, with 22 bases between. The CDR3 DNA is TGCGCCAGCAGCTTAACTCCCCGGGTCAGGGCGGAGCAAGAGACCCAGTACTTC. The encoded protein is CASSLTPRVRAEQETQYF.

This clone was counted only a few times. The chain couples TRBV15 to TRBJ1-3; no clear D. Germline loops: CDR1 LNHNV, CDR2 YYDKDF (reference sequence). The CDR3 extends over 16 amino acids. The V end lost 1 base, the J end lost 0 bases, and 10 bases lay between the germline ends. This CDR3 is CATSRATSLSGNTIYF. The CDR3 DNA sequence: TGTGCCACCAGCAGAGCAACATCGCTCTCTGGAAACACCATATATTTT.

This clone came up once. V and J are TRBV6-1 and TRBJ1-2, with a weak D call TRBD1 (6 bases). CDR1 and CDR2 from the germline V gene are MNHNS and SASEGT. Between the trimmed V and J ends, which lost 2 bases and 5 bases, there was a span of 15 bases. This CDR3 is 15 amino acids long. CDR3 in amino acids: CASSEMVDSLYGYTF. The CDR3 nucleotides are TGTGCCAGCAGTGAAATGGTGGACAGTCTTTATGGCTACACCTTC.

The chain recombines TRBV27 with TRBJ2-7; 8 bases are shared with TRBD1. The CDR3 sequence is 15 residues long. Per the germline V gene, CDR1 is MNHEY and CDR2 is SMNVEV (reference sequence). After removal of 2 bases from V and 2 bases from J, the junction contained 5 bases not matched to a gene. CDR3 bases: TGTGCCAGCAGTTTAACCGGGACAGGTACCTACGAGCAGTACTTC. This codes for CASSLTGTGTYEQYF.

This chain connects TRBV28 to TRBJ2-7; 9 nucleotides match TRBD2. V lost 7 bases and J lost 4; bases outside the gene matches: 11. Germline V CDR1 and CDR2: MDHEN, SYDVKM. The length of the CDR3 is 15 residues. The CDR3 loop reads CASKLAGVISYEQYF. The CDR3 DNA sequence: TGTGCCAGCAAATTAGCGGGAGTAATCTCATACGAGCAGTACTTC.

The chain recombines TRBV30 with TRBJ1-2; D is unresolved. The CDR3 extends over 13 amino acids. The V gene lost 2 bases and the J gene lost 3 bases, with 10 bases spanning the gap. From germline, CDR1 is GTSNPN and CDR2 SVGIG (reference sequence). The chain's CDR3 is CAWSFSVDYGYTF. CDR3 nucleotide sequence: TGTGCCTGGAGTTTCTCAGTGGACTATGGCTACACCTTC. Full variable domain (remainder filled in from reference TRBV30 and TRBJ1-2): SQTIHQWPATLVQPVGSPLSLECTVEGTSNPNLYWYRQAAGRGLQLLFYSVGIGQISSEVPQNLSASRPQDRQFILSSKKLLLSDSGFYLCAWSFSVDYGYTFGSGTRLTVV.

V is TRBV7-2 and J is TRBJ1-2; D possibly corresponds to TRBD1 (5 bases). The CDR3 length is 14 residues. V was trimmed by 4 bases and J by 4 bases, leaving 13 bases between them. From germline, CDR1 is SGHTA and CDR2 FQGNSA. CDR3 protein: CASSSQGGSYGYTF. The CDR3 bases are TGTGCCAGCAGCTCCCAGGGCGGGAGCTATGGCTACACCTTC.